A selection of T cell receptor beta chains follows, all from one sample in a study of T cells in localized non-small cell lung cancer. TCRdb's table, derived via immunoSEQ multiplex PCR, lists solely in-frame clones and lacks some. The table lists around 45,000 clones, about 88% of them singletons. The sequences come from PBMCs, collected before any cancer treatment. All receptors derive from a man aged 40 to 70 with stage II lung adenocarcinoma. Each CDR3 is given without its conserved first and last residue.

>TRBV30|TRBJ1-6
AWNRLAYGYSPLH
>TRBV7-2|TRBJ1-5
ASSPDRAPRGNQPQH
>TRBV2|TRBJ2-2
ASSGPLRSRHGELF
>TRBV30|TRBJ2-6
AWSREGQGGSGANVLT
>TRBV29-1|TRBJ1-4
SASTGIQEKLF
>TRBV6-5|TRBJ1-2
ASLSGTGSGYT
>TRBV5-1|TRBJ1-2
ASSLEGIDGYT
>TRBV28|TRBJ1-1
ASNLGKGEAF
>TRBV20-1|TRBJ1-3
SAGDSYTIY
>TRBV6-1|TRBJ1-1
ASSELDGTEAF
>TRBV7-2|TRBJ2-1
ASSPAGGIINEQF
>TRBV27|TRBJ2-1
ASSLSLAGSYNEQF
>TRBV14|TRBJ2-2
ASAAGRIGELF
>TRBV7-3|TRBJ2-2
ASSSPDSNTGELF
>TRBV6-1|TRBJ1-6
ASNPVTGSPLH
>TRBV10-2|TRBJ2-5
ASSEMIAGGQETQY
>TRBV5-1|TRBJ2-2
ASSFLGRTNTGELF